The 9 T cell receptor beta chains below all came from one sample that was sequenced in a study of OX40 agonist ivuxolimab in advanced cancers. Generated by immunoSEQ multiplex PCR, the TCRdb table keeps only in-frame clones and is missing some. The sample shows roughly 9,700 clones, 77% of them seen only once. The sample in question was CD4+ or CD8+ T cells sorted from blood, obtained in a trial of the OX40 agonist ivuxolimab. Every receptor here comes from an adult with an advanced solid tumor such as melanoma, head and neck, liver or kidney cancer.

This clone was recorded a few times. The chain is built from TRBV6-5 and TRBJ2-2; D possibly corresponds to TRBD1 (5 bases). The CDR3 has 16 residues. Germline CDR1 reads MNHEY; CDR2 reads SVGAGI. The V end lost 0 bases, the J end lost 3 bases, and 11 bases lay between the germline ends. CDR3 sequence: CASSYSGAPYTGELFF. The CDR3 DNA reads TGTGCCAGCAGTTACTCAGGGGCCCCTTACACCGGGGAGCTGTTTTTT.

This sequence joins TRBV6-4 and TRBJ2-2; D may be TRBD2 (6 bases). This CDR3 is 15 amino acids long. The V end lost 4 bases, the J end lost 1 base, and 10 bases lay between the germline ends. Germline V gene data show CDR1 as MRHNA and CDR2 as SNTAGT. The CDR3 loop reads CASSVVSGNTGELFF. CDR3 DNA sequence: TGTGCCAGCAGTGTGGTTAGCGGGAACACCGGGGAGCTGTTTTTT.

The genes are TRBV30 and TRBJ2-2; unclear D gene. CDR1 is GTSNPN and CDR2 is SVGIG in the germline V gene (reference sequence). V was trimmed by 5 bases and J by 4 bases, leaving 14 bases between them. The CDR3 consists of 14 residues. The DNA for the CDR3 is TGTGCCTGGTGGGAAGGTGTGGGCACCGGGGAGCTGTTTTTT. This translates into CAWWEGVGTGELFF. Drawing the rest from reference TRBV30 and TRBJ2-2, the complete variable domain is SQTIHQWPATLVQPVGSPLSLECTVEGTSNPNLYWYRQAAGRGLQLLFYSVGIGQISSEVPQNLSASRPQDRQFILSSKKLLLSDSGFYLCAWWEGVGTGELFFGEGSRLTVL.

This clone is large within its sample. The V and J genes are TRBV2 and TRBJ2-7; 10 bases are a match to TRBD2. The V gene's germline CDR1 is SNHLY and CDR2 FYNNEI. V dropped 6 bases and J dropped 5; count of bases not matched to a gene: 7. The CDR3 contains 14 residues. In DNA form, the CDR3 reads TGTGCCAGCAGGACCGGGACTAGCGACCACGAGCAGTACTTC. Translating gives CASRTGTSDHEQYF.

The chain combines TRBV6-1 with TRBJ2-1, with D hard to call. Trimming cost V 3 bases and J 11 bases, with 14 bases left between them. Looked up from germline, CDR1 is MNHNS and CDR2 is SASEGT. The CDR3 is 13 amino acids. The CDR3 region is CASSEDGSMKQFF. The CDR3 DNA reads TGTGCCAGCAGTGAGGACGGATCAATGAAGCAGTTCTTC.

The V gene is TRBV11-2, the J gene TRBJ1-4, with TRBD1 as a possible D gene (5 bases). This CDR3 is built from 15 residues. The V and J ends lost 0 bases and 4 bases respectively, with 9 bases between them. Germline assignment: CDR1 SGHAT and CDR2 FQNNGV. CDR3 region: CASSLDGGDNEKLFF. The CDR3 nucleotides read TGTGCCAGCAGCTTAGACGGGGGGGATAATGAAAAACTGTTTTTT.

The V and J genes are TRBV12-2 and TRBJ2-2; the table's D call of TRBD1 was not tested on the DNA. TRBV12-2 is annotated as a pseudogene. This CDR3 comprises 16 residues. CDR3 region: CASRFPPGQGFGELFF. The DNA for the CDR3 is TGTGCAAGTCGCTTCCCTCCGGGACAGGGCTTCGGGGAGCTGTTTTTT.

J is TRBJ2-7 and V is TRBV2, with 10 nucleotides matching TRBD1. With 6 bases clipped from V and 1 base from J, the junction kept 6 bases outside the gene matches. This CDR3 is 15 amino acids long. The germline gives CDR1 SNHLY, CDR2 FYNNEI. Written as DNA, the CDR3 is TGTGCCAGCAGAGGGGACAGGGGACTGTCCTACGAGCAGTACTTC. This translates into CASRGDRGLSYEQYF.

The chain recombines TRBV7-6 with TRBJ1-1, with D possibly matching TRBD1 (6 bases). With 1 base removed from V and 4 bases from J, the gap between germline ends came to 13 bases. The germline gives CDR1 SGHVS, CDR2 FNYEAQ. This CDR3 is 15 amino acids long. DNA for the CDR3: TGTGCCAGCAGCTTAGGTGGGGGGGCTGTCACTGAAGCTTTCTTT. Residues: CASSLGGGAVTEAFF.